This note documents a single T cell receptor (beta chain) sequence. The antigen is not known. The data were taken from a study of T cell responses to AZD1222 COVID-19 vaccine. Trimming removed 4 bases at V and 5 bases at J, with 12 bases between. The germline V gene encodes CDR1 MGHRA and CDR2 YSYEKL. The CDR3 is 15 residues long. Findings of the study overall: Elevations in Spike-specific TCR breadth and depth followed administration of two AZD1222 doses. The peak T cell response came first, and repertoires were sampled only after it.

Repertoires were generated with immunoSEQ multiplex PCR, while TCRdb's copy carries only in-frame clones and drops some. The sample yields some 99,000 clones, roughly 88% seen once. The source of this sequence is an adult in good health. The material was peripheral blood, obtained on day 0 of AZD1222 vaccination. This chain connects TRBV4-1 to TRBJ1-6, with D uncertain. The CDR3, as DNA: TGCGCCAGCAGCCCTGGAGCAGTCGATAATTCACCCCTCCACTTT. Its protein is CASSPGAVDNSPLHF.